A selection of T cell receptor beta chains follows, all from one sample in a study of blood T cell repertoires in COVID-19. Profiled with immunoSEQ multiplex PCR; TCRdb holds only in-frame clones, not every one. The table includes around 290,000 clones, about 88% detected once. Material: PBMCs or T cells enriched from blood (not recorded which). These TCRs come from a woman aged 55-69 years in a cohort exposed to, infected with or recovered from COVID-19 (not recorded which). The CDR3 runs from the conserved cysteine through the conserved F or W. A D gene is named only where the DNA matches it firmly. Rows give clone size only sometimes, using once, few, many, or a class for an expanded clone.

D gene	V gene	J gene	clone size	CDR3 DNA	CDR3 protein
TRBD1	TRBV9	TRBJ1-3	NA	TGTGCCAGCAGCGTGGGGGGACAGTCCTCTGGAAACACCATATATTTT	CASSVGGQSSGNTIYF
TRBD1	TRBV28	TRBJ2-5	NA	TGTGCCAGCAGTCCGGCACGGACAGGGGGCTGGGAGACCCAGTACTTC	CASSPARTGGWETQYF
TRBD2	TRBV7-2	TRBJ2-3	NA	TGTGCCAGCACCCCGGGGGGGACTAGTGGCACAGATACGCAGTATTTT	CASTPGGTSGTDTQYF
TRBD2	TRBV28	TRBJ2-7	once	TGTGCCAGCAGTTTGTGGGCTAGCGGGAGTTCGAGCTCCTACGAGCAGTACTTC	CASSLWASGSSSSYEQYF
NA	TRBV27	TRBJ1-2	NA	TGTGCCAGCAGTTTAGACCCCAGGGGTAACTATGGCTACACCTTC	CASSLDPRGNYGYTF
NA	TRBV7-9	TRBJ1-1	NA	TGTGCCAGCAGCCGCCGTGGGGCGGTTGAAGCTTTCTTT	CASSRRGAVEAFF
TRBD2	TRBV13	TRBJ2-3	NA	TGTGCCAGCAGCACCCGACTAGCTCCAGATACGCAGTATTTT	CASSTRLAPDTQYF
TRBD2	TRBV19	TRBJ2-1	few	TGTGCCAGTAGTATAGGGGCGAGCGGGGCCATGAATGAGCAGTTCTTC	CASSIGASGAMNEQFF
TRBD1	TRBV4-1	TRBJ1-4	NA	TGCGCCAGCAGCTCCGGGACAGGCGCAACTAATGAAAAACTGTTTTTT	CASSSGTGATNEKLFF
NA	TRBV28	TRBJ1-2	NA	TGTGCCAGCAGTGGACAGAACTATGGCTACACCTTC	CASSGQNYGYTF
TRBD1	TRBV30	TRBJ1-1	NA	TGTGCCTGGGCAGGGGGTGTGAACACTGAAGCTTTCTTT	CAWAGGVNTEAFF
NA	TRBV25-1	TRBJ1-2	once	TGTGCCAGCAGTGAATGGAGGGAGTATAGTGGCTACACCTTC	CASSEWREYSGYTF
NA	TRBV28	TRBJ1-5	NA	TGTGCCAGCAGTTACGACAGAATCAATCAGCCCCAGCATTTT	CASSYDRINQPQHF
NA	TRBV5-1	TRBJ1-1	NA	TGCGCCAGCAGCTTAGGACACATGAACACTGAAGCTTTCTTT	CASSLGHMNTEAFF
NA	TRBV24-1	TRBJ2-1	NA	TGTGCCACCAGTGCCGAGACTAGAAATGAGCAGTTCTTC	CATSAETRNEQFF
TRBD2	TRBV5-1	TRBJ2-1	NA	TGCGCCAGCAGCAGGCTGGGGGAGGGGTACAATGAGCAGTTCTTC	CASSRLGEGYNEQFF
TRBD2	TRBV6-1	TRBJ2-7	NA	TGTGCCAGCAGTGAAGCGATAGCGGGAGTCTACGAGCAGTACTTC	CASSEAIAGVYEQYF
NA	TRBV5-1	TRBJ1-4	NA	TGCGCCAGCAGCGGAACAGGGTTTTTTAATGAAAAACTGTTTTTT	CASSGTGFFNEKLFF
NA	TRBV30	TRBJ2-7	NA	TGTGCCTGGAGTCTAGGGAGCTCCTACGAGCAGTACTTC	CAWSLGSSYEQYF
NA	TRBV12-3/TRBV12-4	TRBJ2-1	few	TGTGCCAGCAGTTCGGGGGCCGGGGGGCCCTCGTTCTTC	CASSSGAGGPSFF
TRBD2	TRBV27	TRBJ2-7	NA	TGTGCCAGCAGTTTATATGGGCTAGCGGGAGGGCCTTACTACGAGCAGTACTTC	CASSLYGLAGGPYYEQYF
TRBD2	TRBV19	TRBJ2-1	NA	TGTGCCAGTAGGGCCGGGACTAGCGGCCTCTCCTACAATGAGCAGTTCTTC	CASRAGTSGLSYNEQFF
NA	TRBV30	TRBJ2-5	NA	TGTGCCTGGAGTATTGGTGCAGGTCGAGAGACCCAGTACTTC	CAWSIGAGRETQYF
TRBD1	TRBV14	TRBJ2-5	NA	TGTGCCAGCAGCCAACGACAGGGGGCGAGGAGGACCCAGTACTTC	CASSQRQGARRTQYF
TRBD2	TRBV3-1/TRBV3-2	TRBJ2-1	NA	TGTGCCAGCAGCCGCCCGTCCGTAGCGGGGGGTTACAATGAGCAGTTCTTC	CASSRPSVAGGYNEQFF
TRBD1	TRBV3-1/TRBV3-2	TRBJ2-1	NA	TGTGCCAGCAGCCAATATGAGACAGGGGTAAATGAGCAGTTCTTC	CASSQYETGVNEQFF
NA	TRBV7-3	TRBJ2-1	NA	TGTGCCAGCAGCTTATCTCAGGGTTGGGGTGAGCAGTTCTTC	CASSLSQGWGEQFF
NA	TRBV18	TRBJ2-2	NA	TGTGCCAGCTCACCCCCAAACAGGGCGAACACCGGGGAGCTGTTTTTT	CASSPPNRANTGELFF
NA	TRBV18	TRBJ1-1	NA	TGTGCCAGCTCCCCGTGGCCGGGGGACACTGAAGCTTTCTTT	CASSPWPGDTEAFF
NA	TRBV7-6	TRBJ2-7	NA	TGTGCCAGCAGCCCCCAGGGCGGCTACGAGCAGTACTTC	CASSPQGGYEQYF
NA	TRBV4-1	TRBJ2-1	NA	TGCGCCAGCAGCCAAGATGAGAGGGTATCCTACAATGAGCAGTTCTTC	CASSQDERVSYNEQFF
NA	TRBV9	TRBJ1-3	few	TGTGCCAGCAGCTCCCCCCGGGGAACGGGAAACACCATATATTTT	CASSSPRGTGNTIYF
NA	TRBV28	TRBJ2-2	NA	TGTGCCAGCAGTTTACGCCCATTATCAGGGATCGGTCCCGGGGAGCTGTTTTTT	CASSLRPLSGIGPGELFF
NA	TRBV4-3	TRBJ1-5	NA	TGCGCCAGCAGCCAAGATCATAGCAATCAGCCCCAGCATTTT	CASSQDHSNQPQHF
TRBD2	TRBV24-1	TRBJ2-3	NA	TGTGCCACCAGTGATCCCGGGACTAGCGGAGATACGCAGTATTTT	CATSDPGTSGDTQYF
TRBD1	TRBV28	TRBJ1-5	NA	TGTGCCAGCAGTTTTTCAGGGGGACGCAATCAGCCCCAGCATTTT	CASSFSGGRNQPQHF